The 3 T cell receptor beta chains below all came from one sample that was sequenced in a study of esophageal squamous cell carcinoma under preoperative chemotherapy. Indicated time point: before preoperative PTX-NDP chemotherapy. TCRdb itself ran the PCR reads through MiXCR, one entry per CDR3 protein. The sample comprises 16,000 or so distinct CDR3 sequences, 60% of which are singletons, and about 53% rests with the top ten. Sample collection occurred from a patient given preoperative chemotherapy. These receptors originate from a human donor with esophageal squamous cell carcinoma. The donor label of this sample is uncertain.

As DNA, the CDR3 is TGTGCCAGCAGCGATCGCCTCGGCGGGAGTTACGAGCAGTACTTC. This sequence encodes CASSDRLGGSYEQYF. The genes are TRBV7-2 and TRBJ2-5, with 7 bases identical to TRBD2. The better agreement between TRBJ2-7 and the DNA end casts doubt on the J call. From germline, CDR1 is SGHTA and CDR2 FQGNSA. This CDR3 comprises 15 residues.

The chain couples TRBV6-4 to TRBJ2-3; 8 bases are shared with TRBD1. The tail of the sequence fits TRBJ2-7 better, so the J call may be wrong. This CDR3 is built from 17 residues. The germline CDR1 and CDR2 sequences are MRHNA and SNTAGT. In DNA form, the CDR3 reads TGTGCCAGCACCCCGGGCGTGGGGGGACAGGACCAAGATACGCAGTACTTC. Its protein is CASTPGVGGQDQDTQYF.

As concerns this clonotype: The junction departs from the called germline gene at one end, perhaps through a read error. CDR3 amino acids: CPSRGGRAKNTQYF. The DNA for the CDR3 is TGTCCCAGCAGGGGGGGGCGCGCCAAAAACACGCAGTACTTC. This chain links TRBV6-1 with TRBJ2-4; possibly TRBD1 or TRBD2 for D (7 bases each). The CDR3 is 14 residues long. Germline V gene data show CDR1 as MNHNS and CDR2 as SASEGT.